The 23 T cell receptor beta chains listed next were all sequenced from one sample in a study of human T cells and chemical hapten exposure. A single record per CDR3 protein comes from TCRdb applying MiXCR to the RACE reads. The data contain about 64,000 distinct CDR3 sequences, approximately 10% of them seen just once; the ten biggest clones take up roughly 2.3%. Time point indicated: patch test 3, about 24 weeks after DPC sensitization. Treatment in this sample: therapeutic diphenylcyclopropenone sensitization with weekly scalp DPC. The input for sequencing was whole blood, taken in connection with sensitization to the hapten diphenylcyclopropenone (DPC). These receptor sequences come from a woman aged 25 to 45 with alopecia areata. Some clones in this sample may be carry-over from other donors' samples.

J is TRBJ1-3 and V is TRBV5-1; a possible D gene is TRBD1 (6 bases). Trimming took 4 bases from V and 0 from J, leaving 14 bases between them. The CDR3 extends over 16 amino acids. The germline V gene encodes CDR1 SGHRS and CDR2 YFSETQ. DNA of the CDR3: TGCGCCAGCAGCCCAGTGGGGGGGCCCTCTGGAAACACCATATATTTT. This gives the protein CASSPVGGPSGNTIYF.

This clonotype showed up just a few times. The gene calls are TRBV20-1 and TRBJ1-2; 8 nucleotides agree with TRBD1. Germline V CDR1 and CDR2: DFQATT, SNEGSKA (reference sequence). V was clipped by 4 bases and J by 8 bases; unmatched bases: 6. The CDR3 covers 12 residues. This CDR3 reads CSATRTGSGYTF. As DNA, the CDR3 is TGCAGTGCTACCCGGACAGGGAGCGGCTACACCTTC.

V is TRBV7-8 and J is TRBJ1-1, with TRBD1 matching over 9 bases. This CDR3 comprises 15 residues. Germline assignment: CDR1 SGHVS and CDR2 FQNEAQ. The J segment lost 4 bases and the V segment lost 5 bases, leaving 8 bases of the junction unmatched. The CDR3 sequence: CASSPHRGRSTEAFF. The CDR3 DNA reads as TGTGCCAGCAGCCCACACAGGGGGCGAAGCACTGAAGCTTTCTTT.

This clonotype was seen many times. The CDR3 DNA reads TGTGCCAGCAGTTTAATGGGGGGCAACTACAATGAGCAGTTCTTC. Amino acid sequence: CASSLMGGNYNEQFF. This rearrangement joins TRBV12-3 or TRBV12-4 to TRBJ2-1; D could derive from TRBD1 or TRBD2 (6 bases each). Trimming left V 2 bases short and J 3 bases short, with 11 bases between. This CDR3 region has 15 residues.

CDR3 bases: TGCGCCAGCAGACAAAGGGGGATGTCTAATGAAAAACTGTTTTTT. It yields the protein CASRQRGMSNEKLFF. V gene TRBV5-1 combines with J gene TRBJ1-4; tentatively, D is TRBD1 (6 bases). The V and J ends lost 5 bases and 3 bases respectively, with 14 bases between them. Germline V CDR1 and CDR2: SGHRS, YFSETQ. The CDR3 spans 15 residues. Looking up the rest from reference TRBV5-1 and TRBJ1-4 gives the full variable domain: KAGVTQTPRYLIKTRGQQVTLSCSPISGHRSVSWYQQTPGQGLQFLFEYFSETQRNKGNFPGRFSGRQFSNSRSEMNVSTLELGDSALYLCASRQRGMSNEKLFFGSGTQLSVL.

This CDR3 is CAWSAQGGQPQHF. CDR3 nucleotide sequence: TGTGCCTGGAGCGCTCAGGGAGGTCAGCCCCAGCATTTT. The genes are TRBV30 and TRBJ1-5, with D possibly being TRBD1 (5 bases). This CDR3 comprises 13 residues. Germline lookup yields CDR1 GTSNPN and CDR2 SVGIG (reference sequence). The V and J ends lost 3 bases and 6 bases respectively, with 12 bases between them.

This clonotype was seen ten or more times. The CDR3 DNA reads TGTGCCAGCTCACCACCGAGGGGACAGGGGGATGAAAAACTGTTTTTT. Its protein is CASSPPRGQGDEKLFF. The chain is built from TRBV18 and TRBJ1-4, with 11 bases aligning to TRBD1. The CDR3 length is 16 residues. V trimming: 0 bases; J trimming: 6 bases; junction bases outside the gene matches: 3. Germline values: CDR1 KGHSH, CDR2 LQKENI.

Ten or more counts support this clonotype. The J gene is TRBJ1-2, the V gene TRBV5-1; unclear D gene. The ends were cut back, 0 bases at V and 7 bases at J, with 7 bases in the middle. From germline, CDR1 is SGHRS and CDR2 YFSETQ. The CDR3 is made up of 12 amino acids. CDR3 protein: CASSLGKGGYTF. The CDR3, as DNA: TGCGCCAGCAGCTTGGGCAAGGGTGGCTACACCTTC.

The rearrangement joins TRBV7-2 to TRBJ2-3, with 11 bases that match TRBD1. Germline CDR1 SGHTA, CDR2 FQGNSA. The V gene end was trimmed by 1 base and the J gene end by 4 bases; junction bases not matched to a gene: 7. This CDR3 has 17 residues. The CDR3 bases are TGTGCCAGCAGCTTAGTTTCTAGGACAGGGGGCGCAGATACGCAGTATTTT. The encoded protein is CASSLVSRTGGADTQYF.

This clonotype was observed many times. The V gene is TRBV18, the J gene TRBJ1-2; D gene unclear. The CDR3 has 14 amino acids. V lost 3 bases and J 0 bases, leaving 8 bases between the germline ends. The V gene's germline CDR1 is KGHSH and CDR2 LQKENI. CDR3 residues: CASSPTVSNYGYTF. The CDR3 nucleotides read TGTGCCAGCTCACCGACGGTCTCTAACTATGGCTACACCTTC.

This clonotype was counted only a few times. This sequence joins TRBV3-1 and TRBJ2-5, with TRBD1 matching 9 bases. CDR3 size: 15 residues. Germline lookup yields CDR1 LGHDT and CDR2 YNNKEL (reference sequence). V shed 4 bases and J 4 bases; nucleotides not matched to a gene: 7. The CDR3 loop is CASSPGDRESETQYF. The DNA of the CDR3 is TGTGCCAGCAGCCCTGGGGACAGGGAGTCAGAGACCCAGTACTTC.

This clonotype was recorded many times. The V and J genes are TRBV20-1 and TRBJ2-7; 7 bases line up with TRBD2. This CDR3 comprises 14 residues. CDR1 is DFQATT and CDR2 is SNEGSKA in the germline V gene (reference sequence). With V trimmed by 2 bases and J by 6 bases, 10 bases remained unmatched. CDR3 coding DNA: TGCAGTGCTAGACGGGCTAGCGGTTCCCTCGAGCAGTACTTC. This translates into CSARRASGSLEQYF.

This clonotype has only a few counts. V and J are TRBV5-1 and TRBJ2-5; tentative D call: TRBD2 (6 bases). V was cut by 3 bases and J by 2 bases, with 14 bases left in between. From germline, CDR1 is SGHRS and CDR2 YFSETQ. There are 15 residues in the CDR3. In nucleotides, the CDR3 is TGCGCCAGCAGCTCCCAGGGAGGTTCACAAGAGACCCAGTACTTC. It translates to CASSSQGGSQETQYF.

This clonotype was recorded many times. The chain carries TRBV5-5 and TRBJ1-1; TRBD1 agrees at 9 bases. CDR1 is SGHKS, CDR2 YYEKEE, per germline (reference sequence). V was pared by 4 bases and J by 6 bases, with 10 bases of the junction left unmatched. The CDR3 has 15 amino acids. The DNA of the CDR3 is TGTGCCAGCAGCCCCAGACAGGGGGAAACGGCTGAAGCTTTCTTT. Translated: CASSPRQGETAEAFF.

V gene TRBV12-3 or TRBV12-4 combines with J gene TRBJ2-6; possible D gene TRBD2, 6 bases. The CDR3 is 17 residues long. Trimming removed 6 bases from V and 0 bases from J, with 15 bases in between. The CDR3 nucleotides are TGTGCCAGCAGCCACGACGCGGGGAGCTCTGGGGCCAACGTCCTGACTTTC. Translation: CASSHDAGSSGANVLTF.

The rearrangement joins TRBV20-1 to TRBJ2-5; D unclear. Deletions cut 2 bases from V and 2 bases from J, with 9 bases between. CDR3 length: 13 amino acids. Germline lookup yields CDR1 DFQATT and CDR2 SNEGSKA (reference sequence). The CDR3 sequence is CSARTHGQETQYF. The CDR3 region has the DNA TGCAGTGCTAGAACTCACGGACAAGAGACCCAGTACTTC.

This clonotype was observed a handful of times. V usage is TRBV19 and J usage is TRBJ2-5, with D perhaps matching TRBD2 (7 bases). CDR3 size: 14 residues. CDR1 LNHDA and CDR2 SQIVND come from the germline V gene (reference sequence). V lost 11 bases and J lost 7, with 23 bases in between. The CDR3 loop reads CAASSTGLVGTQYF. CDR3 nucleotide sequence: TGTGCCGCCTCCTCGACAGGACTAGTTGGGACCCAGTACTTC.

At least ten counts were recorded for this clonotype. The chain has TRBV27 and TRBJ2-6; D unresolved. The germline gives CDR1 MNHEY, CDR2 SMNVEV (reference sequence). CDR3 length: 15 amino acids. Trimming shortened V by 5 bases and J by 0 bases, and 8 bases separated the two germline ends. CDR3 nucleotides: TGTGCCAGCAGTCCCCTCAGCTCTGGGGCCAACGTCCTGACTTTC. This gives the protein CASSPLSSGANVLTF.

V is TRBV4-2 and J is TRBJ2-7; D tentatively reads TRBD1 or TRBD2 (5 bases each). The ends were cut back, 5 bases at V and 2 bases at J, with 16 bases in the middle. This CDR3 region has 15 residues. Germline V gives CDR1 LGHNA, CDR2 YNFKEQ. CDR3 coding DNA: TGTGCCAGCAGCGATTCCCGGGACGGCCCCTACGAGCAGTACTTC. Translating gives CASSDSRDGPYEQYF.

This clonotype has just a few counts. The rearrangement joins TRBV18 to TRBJ1-1; 9 nucleotides match TRBD1. Per germline, CDR1 KGHSH and CDR2 LQKENI. This CDR3 contains 14 residues. After removal of 5 bases from V and 5 bases from J, the junction contained 6 bases not matched to a gene. DNA of the CDR3: TGTGCCAGCTCAAGGGACAGGGAGAGAACTGAAGCTTTCTTT. This codes for CASSRDRERTEAFF. Looking up the rest from reference TRBV18 and TRBJ1-1 gives the full variable domain: NAGVMQNPRHLVRRRGQEARLRCSPMKGHSHVYWYRQLPEEGLKFMVYLQKENIIDESGMPKERFSAEFPKEGPSILRIQQVVRGDSAAYFCASSRDRERTEAFFGQGTRLTVV.

The table lists this clonotype with a few counts. The chain is built from TRBV28 and TRBJ1-2; D gene uncertain. The V gene's germline CDR1 is MDHEN and CDR2 SYDVKM. CDR3 length: 14 amino acids. V gave up 1 base and J gave up 3 bases, with 9 bases separating them. The DNA for the CDR3 is TGTGCCAGCAGTTTATTACGCGGCGACTATGGCTACACCTTC. Its translation: CASSLLRGDYGYTF.

This clonotype occurred many times. The CDR3 DNA follows: TGTGCCAGCAGCGCCTATAGCGGGGGACTCTACAATGAGCAGTTCTTC. It specifies CASSAYSGGLYNEQFF. The chain carries TRBV7-2 and TRBJ2-1; 9 nucleotides match TRBD2. Trimming removed 5 bases from V and 3 bases from J; junction bases left unmatched: 8. The CDR3 length is 16 residues. In germline, CDR1 is SGHTA, CDR2 FQGNSA. Together with reference TRBV7-2 and TRBJ2-1, the CDR3 gives the full variable domain: GAGVSQSPSNKVTEKGKDVELRCDPISGHTALYWYRQSLGQGLEFLIYFQGNSAPDKSGLPSDRFSAERTGGSVSTLTIQRTQQEDSAVYLCASSAYSGGLYNEQFFGPGTRLTVL.

The chain uses TRBV6-6 and TRBJ1-6; D is possibly TRBD1 (5 bases). The CDR3 totals 15 residues. Germline lookup yields CDR1 MNHNY and CDR2 SVGAGI (reference sequence). V shed 4 bases and J shed 7 bases, with 14 bases lying between them. The CDR3 coding sequence is TGTGCCAGCAGTTCCGTCGACAGTATCAATTCACCCCTCCACTTT. Its protein is CASSSVDSINSPLHF.